Following are 3 T cell receptor beta chains from one sample sequenced in a study of shared clonotypes between healthy human individuals. Measured with immunoSEQ multiplex PCR; TCRdb has only the in-frame clones, and not every one. In the table there are 550,000 to 800,000 clones, around 74% of which are singletons. Sequencing input: memory CD4+ T cells sorted from blood. As to subset: CD45RA-negative fraction. These receptors came from a woman aged 25 to 39 in good health.

This clone was found a few times. V and J are TRBV27 and TRBJ2-7; TRBD2 might be the D (6 bases). The germline CDR1 and CDR2 sequences are MNHEY and SMNVEV (reference sequence). There are 16 residues in the CDR3. Trimming shortened V by 1 base and J by 2 bases, and 15 bases separated the two germline ends. Here the CDR3 reads CASSLWGDSVPYEQYF. CDR3 DNA sequence: TGTGCCAGCAGTTTATGGGGGGACTCCGTACCCTACGAGCAGTACTTC.

This chain connects TRBV27 to TRBJ2-1; TRBD2 matches at 13 bases. CDR1 and CDR2 (germline): MNHEY, SMNVEV (reference sequence). With 6 bases clipped from V and 4 bases from J, the junction kept 6 bases outside the gene matches. This CDR3 has 16 residues. The CDR3 protein is CASSTLAGGGYNEQFF. In DNA, the CDR3 is TGTGCCAGCAGCACACTAGCGGGAGGGGGGTACAATGAGCAGTTCTTC.

This clone was seen a few times. The rearrangement links TRBV19 to TRBJ2-5; 7 nucleotides agree with TRBD2. The junction had 4 bases not matched to a gene; V was cut back by 3 bases and J by 3 bases. Germline assignment: CDR1 LNHDA and CDR2 SQIVND (reference sequence). This CDR3 spans 14 amino acids. The CDR3, as DNA: TGTGCCAGTAGTATGCAGGGAGGGGAAGAGACCCAGTACTTC. This sequence encodes CASSMQGGEETQYF.